The 14 T cell receptor beta chains below were found in one sample sequenced in a study of human T cells and chemical hapten exposure. The time point here: patch test 2, 6 weeks after DPC sensitization. Treatment specified: therapeutic diphenylcyclopropenone sensitization with weekly scalp DPC. One entry per CDR3 protein results from TCRdb running MiXCR on the RACE reads. The data show 100,000 or so distinct CDR3 sequences, about 11% seen once. The input for sequencing was whole blood, taken in connection with sensitization to the hapten diphenylcyclopropenone (DPC). The receptor set was obtained from a man aged 35-49 years with alopecia areata. Some clones in this sample may be carry-over from other donors' samples.

The chain uses TRBV6-1 and TRBJ2-3; no clear D gene. The germline V gene encodes CDR1 MNHNS and CDR2 SASEGT. The CDR3 is 14 amino acids. Trimming took 4 bases from V and 2 from J, leaving 10 bases between them. CDR3 loop: CASSGFAFTDTQYF. CDR3 sequence (DNA): TGTGCCAGCAGTGGCTTTGCTTTCACAGATACGCAGTATTTT.

In DNA form, the CDR3 reads TGTGCCAGCAGCTTAGGAGGGACAGGGGATTACGAGCAGTACTTC. This gives the protein CASSLGGTGDYEQYF. The chain combines TRBV7-9 with TRBJ2-7; 10 positions agree with TRBD1. With V trimmed by 1 base and J by 4 bases, 4 bases remained unmatched. The germline V gene encodes CDR1 SEHNR and CDR2 FQNEAQ (reference sequence). The CDR3 consists of 15 residues.

On this clonotype: A read error may account for a junction end that differs from germline. Here the CDR3 DNA reads TGTGACAGCAGCTCCGGATCTAGCACAGATACGCAGTATTTT. Translating gives CDSSSGSSTDTQYF. This sequence joins TRBV7-2 and TRBJ2-3; D ambiguous. From germline, CDR1 is SGHTA and CDR2 FQGNSA. The CDR3 totals 14 residues. The complete variable domain, with remaining parts taken from reference TRBV7-2 and TRBJ2-3, reads GAGVSQSPSNKVTEKGKDVELRCDPISGHTALYWYRQSLGQGLEFLIYFQGNSAPDKSGLPSDRFSAERTGGSVSTLTIQRTQQEDSAVYLCDSSSGSSTDTQYFGPGTRLTVL.

This clonotype was found a few times. The chain has TRBV6-5 and TRBJ2-1; 7 nucleotides line up with TRBD2. Germline V gene data show CDR1 as MNHEY and CDR2 as SVGAGI. Losses at the gene ends were 2 bases for V and 4 bases for J; bases not matched to a gene: 11. The CDR3 has 17 residues. The CDR3 loop reads CASSYGLGGSPYNEQFF. CDR3 DNA: TGTGCCAGCAGTTACGGTTTGGGGGGGTCCCCATACAATGAGCAGTTCTTC.

The V gene is TRBV24-1, the J gene TRBJ2-5; D may be TRBD2 (6 bases). Germline values: CDR1 KGHDR, CDR2 SFDVKD. V dropped 4 bases and J dropped 5 bases, with 10 bases sitting between them. This CDR3 comprises 13 residues. CDR3 nucleotides: TGTGCCACCAGTGACGGCGGGATGGAGACCCAGTACTTC. Its protein product is CATSDGGMETQYF.

This clonotype was detected many times. The chain is built from TRBV28 and TRBJ1-2, with D perhaps matching TRBD1 (5 bases). The CDR3 runs 14 residues. CDR1 MDHEN and CDR2 SYDVKM come from the germline V gene. V lost 1 base to trimming and J lost 6 bases, with 12 bases between them. The CDR3 region is CASSLSRQINGYTF. CDR3 coding DNA: TGTGCCAGCAGTTTATCCAGACAGATAAATGGCTACACCTTC.

This chain connects TRBV12-3 or TRBV12-4 to TRBJ2-1; D ambiguous. V dropped 5 bases and J dropped 4 bases, with 15 bases sitting between them. The CDR3 runs to 15 residues. CDR3 sequence reads: CASSPDLTGYNEQFF. The CDR3 DNA reads as TGTGCCAGCAGTCCCGACTTGACTGGTTACAATGAGCAGTTCTTC.

The chain is built from TRBV20-1 and TRBJ2-6, with D hard to call. Germline CDR1 DFQATT, CDR2 SNEGSKA (reference sequence). The CDR3 has 17 residues. The ends were cut back, 0 bases at V and 0 bases at J, with 12 bases in the middle. CDR3 DNA: TGCAGTGCTAGAGATCTGCTCTCGAGCTCTGGGGCCAACGTCCTGACTTTC. Encoded protein: CSARDLLSSSGANVLTF.

This clonotype has a count of ten or more. This chain joins TRBV7-3 and TRBJ2-5; 10 bases are shared with TRBD1. Per the germline V gene, CDR1 is SGHTA and CDR2 is FQGTGA. With 5 bases clipped from V and 4 bases from J, the junction kept 13 bases outside the gene matches. The CDR3 has 17 amino acids. This chain's CDR3 is CASSLGQGLVGGETQYF. The CDR3 nucleotides read TGTGCCAGCAGCCTGGGACAGGGGCTGGTCGGAGGAGAGACCCAGTACTTC.

This clonotype was recorded many times. The chain carries TRBV12-3 or TRBV12-4 and TRBJ2-7; 11 nucleotides align to TRBD1. Trimming took 5 bases from V and 7 from J; bases not matched to a gene: 7. The CDR3 spans 14 residues. The CDR3 is CASSPGTGGGEQYV. CDR3 sequence (DNA): TGTGCCAGCAGTCCCGGGACAGGGGGAGGGGAGCAGTACGTC.

This clonotype was recorded once. The V call is TRBV4-2, the J call TRBJ2-3, with TRBD2 identical over 8 bases. The ends lost 3 bases at V and 5 bases at J; junction bases unmatched: 4. CDR3 length equals 14 residues. Germline V lookup: CDR1 LGHNA, CDR2 YNFKEQ. For the CDR3, the DNA is TGTGCCAGCAGCCAGAGCGGGAGAGGAGATACGCAGTATTTT. It translates to CASSQSGRGDTQYF.

This clonotype was picked up many times. The rearrangement joins TRBV4-3 to TRBJ1-6, with 9 bases fitting TRBD1. The germline V gene encodes CDR1 LGHNA and CDR2 YSLEER. V shed 1 base, J shed 7 bases, and the junction held 5 bases outside the gene matches. CDR3 size: 16 residues. The CDR3 region has the DNA TGCGCCAGCAGCCAAGTCTCGGGACAGGGCAATTCACCCCTCCACTTT. Its translation: CASSQVSGQGNSPLHF.

Ten or more counts support this clonotype. This rearrangement joins TRBV12-3 or TRBV12-4 to TRBJ2-3; no definite D call. Trimming left V 6 bases short and J 0 bases short, with 13 bases between. This CDR3 contains 15 residues. CDR3 sequence reads: CASSLNGASTDTQYF. Here the CDR3 DNA reads TGTGCCAGCAGCCTCAATGGTGCTAGCACAGATACGCAGTATTTT.

This clonotype was observed a few times. V gene TRBV24-1 combines with J gene TRBJ2-6; weak D call: TRBD1 (6 bases). Trimming took off 1 base at V and 2 bases at J, with 11 bases between the two ends. Germline V gene sequence: CDR1 KGHDR, CDR2 SFDVKD. The CDR3 is 17 amino acids. The DNA for the CDR3 is TGTGCCACCAGTGATTTTACAGGGAACCCTGGGGCCAACGTCCTGACTTTC. Its protein is CATSDFTGNPGANVLTF.